Sequencing of this T cell receptor beta chain was carried out in a study of cytomegalovirus exposure and HLA in healthy donors. PCR primers comprised 60 Vbeta and 13 Jbeta primers. Using immunoSEQ multiplex PCR, the repertoire was profiled, and TCRdb retains in-frame clones only, with some absent. Among around 150,000 clones listed, 81% were seen once. V was clipped by 7 bases and J by 4 bases; unmatched bases: 13. The V gene's germline CDR1 is SGHAT and CDR2 FQNNGV. The CDR3 sequence is 16 residues long. The chain combines TRBV11-2 with TRBJ1-1; 9 positions match TRBD1. This TCR derives from a woman between 50 and 59 years old in good health and CMV-seronegative. The source material was PBMCs. The CDR3 spells CASTLSGTGSGTEAFF. The DNA for the CDR3 is TGTGCCAGCACCCTTAGCGGGACAGGGTCAGGCACTGAAGCTTTCTTT. Supplemented by reference TRBV11-2 and TRBJ1-1, the full variable domain reads EAGVAQSPRYKIIEKRQSVAFWCNPISGHATLYWYQQILGQGPKLLIQFQNNGVVDDSQLPKDRFSAERLKGVDSTLKIQPAKLEDSAVYLCASTLSGTGSGTEAFFGQGTRLTVV.